Each of the 30 T cell receptor beta chains below was sequenced from the same sample in a study of type 1 and type 2 diabetes patients listed by TCRdb under 2016. Sequencing was performed on an Illumina MiSeq. Genomic DNA from sorted T cell subsets served as template for TCRbeta CDR3 amplification. Multiplex PCR with 30 forward and 13 reverse primers amplified the TCRbeta CDR3 region. TCRdb passed the public sequencing reads through fastp at Q25 and MiXCR, retaining productive beta sequences. Entries that share a CDR3 protein sequence are merged under the most common genes and DNA. The sample has about 290,000 distinct CDR3 sequences on record, 47% of them singletons. The ten largest clonotypes hold roughly an eighth of the sample. Specimen: peripheral blood mononuclear cells (PBMCs). These receptors all come from a man aged 18 to 29 with type 2 diabetes.

The rearrangement links TRBV30 to TRBJ1-2, with D uncertain. Germline V gives CDR1 GTSNPN, CDR2 SVGIG (reference sequence). The CDR3 consists of 15 residues. V lost 3 bases and J lost 5, with 19 bases in between. The CDR3 DNA follows: TGTGCCTGGAGCCCCGACTCCTTCGCTTTGTATGGCTACACCTTC. Its protein is CAWSPDSFALYGYTF.

There are a few counts of this clonotype. The rearrangement links TRBV4-2 to TRBJ2-3; D gene ambiguous. Germline assignment: CDR1 LGHNA and CDR2 YNFKEQ. V lost 0 bases to trimming and J lost 2 bases, with 18 bases between them. The CDR3 length is 18 residues. CDR3 region: CASSQDAPNLYLTDTQYF. CDR3 DNA: TGTGCCAGCAGCCAAGATGCACCGAACCTTTATCTCACAGATACGCAGTATTTT.

DNA for the CDR3: TGTGCCAGCAGTGAAGCCCAACTAGCGGGAGTAACAGATACGCAGTATTTT. This sequence encodes CASSEAQLAGVTDTQYF. The chain is built from TRBV25-1 and TRBJ2-3; TRBD2 matches 11 bases. The CDR3 contains 17 residues. Per the germline V gene, CDR1 is MGHDK and CDR2 is SYGVNS. V shed 2 bases and J 3 bases; nucleotides not matched to a gene: 7.

This clonotype turned up a few times. This chain joins TRBV6-6 and TRBJ1-2; D not resolved. V lost 10 bases and J 0 bases, leaving 9 bases between the germline ends. The germline V gene encodes CDR1 MNHNY and CDR2 SVGAGI (reference sequence). The CDR3 totals 12 residues. The CDR3 spells CATRQTNYGYTF. In DNA form, the CDR3 reads TGTGCCACCCGACAAACTAACTATGGCTACACCTTC.

This clonotype was detected only a few times. This rearrangement joins TRBV19 to TRBJ2-1; no definite D call. The germline V gene encodes CDR1 LNHDA and CDR2 SQIVND (reference sequence). V lost 8 bases and J lost 6, with 5 bases in between. The CDR3 consists of 10 residues. CDR3 in amino acids: CASPCNEQFF. In DNA form, the CDR3 reads TGTGCCAGTCCTTGCAATGAGCAGTTCTTC.

The chain links TRBV6-2 or TRBV6-3 to TRBJ1-2; 10 bases line up with TRBD1. Germline CDR1 is MNHEY and CDR2 is SVGEGT. V lost 5 bases to trimming and J lost 8 bases; unmatched junction nucleotides: 2. The CDR3 totals 12 residues. CDR3: CASSDRGQGYTF. DNA for the CDR3: TGTGCCAGCAGTGACAGGGGGCAAGGCTACACCTTC.

The chain carries TRBV27 and TRBJ2-7; 10 bases fit TRBD1. The CDR3 loop spans 14 amino acids. V dropped 4 bases and J dropped 5; count of bases not matched to a gene: 5. Germline V lookup: CDR1 MNHEY, CDR2 SMNVEV (reference sequence). CDR3 amino acids: CASSSAGQGNEQYF. CDR3 DNA sequence: TGTGCCAGCAGTTCCGCGGGACAGGGGAACGAGCAGTACTTC.

This clonotype has just one count. A much larger clone lies a single base off, so this may be a read error. The chain joins TRBV2 to TRBJ2-2, with TRBD1 matching over 8 bases. The CDR3 runs to 15 residues. Trimming at V came to 5 bases and at J to 2 bases, leaving 4 bases not matched to a gene. Germline V gene lookup returns CDR1 SNHLY and CDR2 FYNNEI. The DNA of the CDR3 is TGTGCCAGCAGTAAAACAGGGGGTAACACCGGGGAGCTGTTTTTT. Protein product: CASSKTGGNTGELFF.

The V and J genes are TRBV28 and TRBJ2-7; 7 bases fit TRBD2. This CDR3 has 15 residues. With V trimmed by 5 bases and J by 4 bases, 11 bases remained unmatched. Germline V gives CDR1 MDHEN, CDR2 SYDVKM. The CDR3 DNA sequence: TGTGCCAGCAGTCCCCGGGGAGGGATTCGATACGAGCAGTACTTC. Its protein is CASSPRGGIRYEQYF. Filled out from reference TRBV28 and TRBJ2-7, the complete variable domain reads DVKVTQSSRYLVKRTGEKVFLECVQDMDHENMFWYRQDPGLGLRLIYFSYDVKMKEKGDIPEGYSVSREKKERFSLILESASTNQTSMYLCASSPRGGIRYEQYFGPGTRLTVT.

This clonotype was counted between two and nine times. The chain carries TRBV12-3 or TRBV12-4 and TRBJ1-2; possibly TRBD1 for D (6 bases). Deletions cut 4 bases from V and 8 bases from J, with 17 bases between. This CDR3 has 14 amino acids. CDR3 bases: TGTGCCAGCAGTTACACCGGGACACTGGAGGGCTACACCTTC. Protein product: CASSYTGTLEGYTF.

This clonotype was seen more than once but under ten times. The chain is built from TRBV5-1 and TRBJ2-5; no definite D call. Germline-derived CDR1 and CDR2 are SGHRS and YFSETQ. The CDR3 is made up of 14 amino acids. Trimming left V 3 bases short and J 2 bases short, with 11 bases between. The CDR3 spells CASSSGRLQETQYF. The CDR3, as DNA: TGCGCCAGCAGCTCCGGAAGGTTACAAGAGACCCAGTACTTC.

This rearrangement joins TRBV2 to TRBJ1-4; no definite D call. The CDR3 runs to 13 residues. Germline values: CDR1 SNHLY, CDR2 FYNNEI. V shed 7 bases and J shed 7 bases, with 13 bases lying between them. CDR3 region: CASMERPPEKLFF. CDR3 DNA: TGTGCCAGCATGGAAAGGCCCCCTGAAAAACTGTTTTTT.

This clonotype has just a few counts. The chain carries TRBV7-2 and TRBJ2-2; D is uncertain. The V and J ends lost 3 bases and 3 bases respectively, with 11 bases between them. The length of the CDR3 is 15 residues. Per the germline V gene, CDR1 is SGHTA and CDR2 is FQGNSA. The CDR3, as DNA: TGTGCCAGCAGCTTGGTACCTACAGACACCGGGGAGCTGTTTTTT. As protein: CASSLVPTDTGELFF.

This clonotype was observed many times. The gene calls are TRBV15 and TRBJ2-7; D perhaps matches TRBD1 (6 bases). The CDR3 consists of 15 residues. V was shortened by 0 bases and J by 0 bases, with 9 bases between the two germline ends. In germline, CDR1 is LNHNV, CDR2 YYDKDF (reference sequence). CDR3 protein: CATSRDSTGSYEQYF. The CDR3 DNA is TGTGCCACCAGCAGAGATTCGACAGGCTCCTACGAGCAGTACTTC. The full variable domain, its missing parts supplied by reference TRBV15 and TRBJ2-7, is DAMVIQNPRYQVTQFGKPVTLSCSQTLNHNVMYWYQQKSSQAPKLLFHYYDKDFNNEADTPDNFQSRRPNTSFCFLDIRSPGLGDTAMYLCATSRDSTGSYEQYFGPGTRLTVT.

The V call is TRBV11-2, the J call TRBJ2-1; the D call may be TRBD1 or TRBD2 (5 bases each). Germline CDR1 and CDR2: SGHAT and FQNNGV. Trimming shortened V by 8 bases and J by 3 bases, and 17 bases separated the two germline ends. This CDR3 has 15 amino acids. In DNA form, the CDR3 reads TGTGCCAGCGAAATTAGGGACCGTGTCTACAATGAGCAGTTCTTC. As protein: CASEIRDRVYNEQFF.

This clonotype has a handful of counts. The CDR3 sequence: CASSYVPGTQYF. Written as DNA, the CDR3 is TGTGCCAGCAGTTATGTTCCGGGTACGCAGTATTTT. The chain links TRBV28 to TRBJ2-3; D call uncertain. CDR3 size: 12 residues. V dropped 4 bases and J dropped 8 bases, with 10 bases sitting between them. Germline V gene sequence: CDR1 MDHEN, CDR2 SYDVKM.

The chain carries TRBV19 and TRBJ2-1; possible D gene TRBD2, 5 bases. Trimming pared 8 bases from V and 1 base from J, leaving 12 bases between. Looked up from germline, CDR1 is LNHDA and CDR2 is SQIVND (reference sequence). The CDR3 contains 14 residues. The CDR3 bases are TGTGCCAGTTTGGACGCGGGTTCCTACAATGAGCAGTTCTTC. Amino acid sequence: CASLDAGSYNEQFF.

This clonotype was observed a few times. The V and J genes are TRBV14 and TRBJ2-2, with D unclear. Per the germline V gene, CDR1 is SGHDN and CDR2 is FVKESK. The CDR3 totals 13 residues. V lost 2 bases to trimming and J lost 8 bases, with 9 bases between them. Here the CDR3 DNA reads TGTGCCAGCAGCCAAAAAAGGTCGGGGGAGCTGTTTTTT. This codes for CASSQKRSGELFF.

In its sample, this clonotype was seen a few times. The rearrangement links TRBV19 to TRBJ2-7; D unresolved. The J call is doubtful: the DNA matches TRBJ2-1 better. Germline-derived CDR1 and CDR2 are LNHDA and SQIVND (reference sequence). The CDR3 contains 13 residues. CDR3: CASSIPPLDEQFF. In DNA, the CDR3 is TGTGCCAGTAGTATCCCACCCCTGGATGAGCAGTTCTTC.

This clonotype was picked up a small number of times. This sequence joins TRBV6-4 and TRBJ2-7, with no clear D. The CDR3 length is 11 residues. Trimming shortened V by 7 bases and J by 2 bases, and 6 bases separated the two germline ends. Germline V CDR1 and CDR2: MRHNA, SNTAGT. The CDR3 sequence: CASIGAYEQYF. CDR3 nucleotides: TGTGCCAGCATTGGTGCCTACGAGCAGTACTTC.

About this clonotype: The junction shows a germline mismatch at one end, possibly a read error. The V gene is TRBV5-1, the J gene TRBJ2-1, with 9 bases matching TRBD2. Germline V gene sequence: CDR1 SGHRS, CDR2 YFSETQ. There are 15 residues in the CDR3. This chain's CDR3 is CASSTELAGYTEQFF. The DNA of the CDR3 is TGCGCCAGCAGCACGGAACTAGCGGGCTACACTGAGCAGTTCTTC. Supplemented by reference TRBV5-1 and TRBJ2-1, the full variable domain reads KAGVTQTPRYLIKTRGQQVTLSCSPISGHRSVSWYQQTPGQGLQFLFEYFSETQRNKGNFPGRFSGRQFSNSRSEMNVSTLELGDSALYLCASSTELAGYTEQFFGPGTRLTVL.

The chain is built from TRBV27 and TRBJ1-1; D gene uncertain. Trimming shortened V by 5 bases and J by 7 bases, and 17 bases separated the two germline ends. The CDR3 loop spans 14 amino acids. Germline CDR1 and CDR2: MNHEY and SMNVEV (reference sequence). CDR3 sequence reads: CASSHLPTRIEAFF. In nucleotides, the CDR3 is TGTGCCAGCAGTCACCTCCCGACCAGGATTGAAGCTTTCTTT.

The gene calls are TRBV6-6 and TRBJ2-1, with D unclear. Germline loops: CDR1 MNHNY, CDR2 SVGAGI (reference sequence). V lost 2 bases and J lost 5, with 16 bases in between. There are 16 residues in the CDR3. In DNA form, the CDR3 reads TGTGCCAGCAGTTACAGTAACGGGTGGGTGAACAATGAGCAGTTCTTC. Translation gives CASSYSNGWVNNEQFF.

In this sample, this clonotype turned up many times. V and J are TRBV15 and TRBJ1-6; no definite D call. V lost 5 bases and J 7 bases, leaving 12 bases between the germline ends. Germline V gene sequence: CDR1 LNHNV, CDR2 YYDKDF (reference sequence). The CDR3 has 14 amino acids. The CDR3 DNA reads TGTGCCACCAGCGACCGCGGCTACAATTCACCCCTCCACTTT. This translates into CATSDRGYNSPLHF. Filled out from reference TRBV15 and TRBJ1-6, the complete variable domain reads DAMVIQNPRYQVTQFGKPVTLSCSQTLNHNVMYWYQQKSSQAPKLLFHYYDKDFNNEADTPDNFQSRRPNTSFCFLDIRSPGLGDTAMYLCATSDRGYNSPLHFGNGTRLTVT.

The CDR3 is CASSEVHYRGFHSVTEAFF. The DNA of the CDR3 is TGTGCCAGCAGTGAAGTTCACTATAGGGGATTCCATTCGGTCACTGAAGCTTTCTTT. This chain joins TRBV2 and TRBJ1-1; perhaps TRBD1 as D (5 bases). CDR3 length equals 19 residues. Looked up from germline, CDR1 is SNHLY and CDR2 is FYNNEI. The V gene lost 1 base and the J gene lost 4 bases, with 25 bases spanning the gap.

This clonotype was picked up one time. The rearrangement uses TRBV10-1 and TRBJ2-5; 7 bases are shared with TRBD1. The CDR3 is 15 amino acids. Germline CDR1 reads WNHNN; CDR2 reads SYGVQD (reference sequence). J was trimmed by 1 base and V by 6 bases; bases with no gene match: 8. CDR3 nucleotide sequence: TGCGCCAGCAGCGAACTTAGACAGGGCCAAGAGACCCAGTACTTC. This sequence encodes CASSELRQGQETQYF.

Here the CDR3 DNA reads TGTGCCTGGAGGCCGGGAGTTTCCTACAATGAGCAGTTCTTC. It codes for CAWRPGVSYNEQFF. This chain joins TRBV30 and TRBJ2-1, with a tentative D call TRBD2 (6 bases). The V and J ends lost 3 bases and 1 base respectively, with 10 bases between them. Germline assignment: CDR1 GTSNPN and CDR2 SVGIG (reference sequence). The CDR3 loop spans 14 amino acids.

Concerning this clonotype itself: This may arise from a read error, as a much more abundant clone is one base away. The chain carries TRBV7-2 and TRBJ1-6; D unclear. The CDR3 has 14 residues. Trimming cost V 5 bases and J 9 bases, with 14 bases left between them. Germline V gene lookup returns CDR1 SGHTA and CDR2 FQGNSA. The CDR3 DNA reads as TGTGCCAGCAGCGCGACACCTGATAGTTCACCCCTCCACTTT. Amino acids: CASSATPDSSPLHF.

Only one count was recorded for this clonotype. The V gene is TRBV10-1, the J gene TRBJ2-7, with 14 bases aligning to TRBD2. Germline CDR1 WNHNN, CDR2 SYGVQD (reference sequence). V lost 6 bases, J lost 5 bases, and 9 bases stayed unmatched. This CDR3 is 16 amino acids long. The DNA for the CDR3 is TGCGCCAGCAGCCACCGGGGACTAGCGGGAGACCACGAGCAGTACTTC. Its protein product is CASSHRGLAGDHEQYF.

This clonotype occurred a few times. The chain recombines TRBV29-1 with TRBJ2-3; a weak D match, TRBD1 (6 bases). This CDR3 has 12 residues. Trimming stripped 7 bases from V and 2 bases from J, with 10 bases between. Looked up from germline, CDR1 is SQVTM and CDR2 is ANQGSEA. The CDR3: CSARTDTDTQYF. DNA for the CDR3: TGCAGCGCCCGGACAGACACAGATACGCAGTATTTT.